Below, 8 T cell receptor beta chains from the same sample are listed, as sequenced in a study of T-cell reconstitution after alpha-beta-depleted transplantation in children. Unique molecular identifiers were incorporated during preparation of the TCRbeta library. In TCRdb, the PCR reads were re-called with MiXCR into one record per CDR3 protein. Of 530,000 or so distinct CDR3 sequences in the sample, 27% were seen once. The sequenced sample was PBMCs, obtained before TCRalphabeta/CD19-depleted stem cell transplant. These receptors came from a boy in the first two years of life with Wiskott-Aldrich syndrome, due to receive a stem cell transplant.

In its sample, this clonotype was seen a few times. The J gene is TRBJ2-5, the V gene TRBV5-1, with D maybe TRBD2 (6 bases). Looked up from germline, CDR1 is SGHRS and CDR2 is YFSETQ. Trimming took off 4 bases at V and 5 bases at J, with 15 bases between the two ends. This CDR3 has 14 amino acids. DNA for the CDR3: TGCGCCAGCAGCGCGCCCTCGGAGGGGGAGACCCAGTACTTC. Amino acid sequence: CASSAPSEGETQYF. Based on the CDR3 plus reference TRBV5-1 and TRBJ2-5, the full variable domain is KAGVTQTPRYLIKTRGQQVTLSCSPISGHRSVSWYQQTPGQGLQFLFEYFSETQRNKGNFPGRFSGRQFSNSRSEMNVSTLELGDSALYLCASSAPSEGETQYFGPGTRLLVL.

This clonotype was counted only a few times. The rearrangement uses TRBV6-1 and TRBJ2-5; a weak D match, TRBD2 (7 bases). The ends were cut back, 8 bases at V and 5 bases at J, with 18 bases in the middle. Germline V gives CDR1 MNHNS, CDR2 SASEGT. CDR3 size: 14 residues. The CDR3 is CASEGGPVWETQYF. The CDR3 nucleotides are TGTGCCAGCGAGGGGGGGCCTGTGTGGGAGACCCAGTACTTC.

The chain uses TRBV20-1 and TRBJ1-5, with D uncertain. This CDR3 is 13 amino acids long. Germline lookup yields CDR1 DFQATT and CDR2 SNEGSKA (reference sequence). The V gene lost 3 bases and the J gene lost 0 bases, with 6 bases spanning the gap. CDR3 nucleotides: TGCAGTGCTAGTTGGGATAGCAATCAGCCCCAGCATTTT. Protein: CSASWDSNQPQHF.

This rearrangement joins TRBV2 to TRBJ2-2; 8 bases line up with TRBD2. The V gene end was trimmed by 10 bases and the J gene end by 6 bases; junction bases not matched to a gene: 13. In germline, CDR1 is SNHLY, CDR2 FYNNEI. There are 15 residues in the CDR3. The CDR3 reads CATTIPGLGAGELFF. CDR3 coding DNA: TGTGCCACAACCATACCGGGACTAGGAGCCGGGGAGCTGTTTTTT.

This chain joins TRBV5-1 and TRBJ2-7; D is perhaps TRBD1 or TRBD2 (5 bases each). V lost 1 base and J lost 7, with 18 bases in between. Germline-derived CDR1 and CDR2 are SGHRS and YFSETQ. This CDR3 is 15 amino acids long. The CDR3 nucleotides are TGCGCCAGCAGCTTGTGGGACGGCGGACTCGGTGAGCAGTACTTC. Its protein is CASSLWDGGLGEQYF. Full variable domain (missing parts from reference TRBV5-1 and TRBJ2-7): KAGVTQTPRYLIKTRGQQVTLSCSPISGHRSVSWYQQTPGQGLQFLFEYFSETQRNKGNFPGRFSGRQFSNSRSEMNVSTLELGDSALYLCASSLWDGGLGEQYFGPGTRLTVT.

J is TRBJ2-3 and V is TRBV6-2 or TRBV6-3, with TRBD1 identical over 7 bases. Per the germline V gene, CDR1 is MNHEY and CDR2 is SVGEGT. CDR3 length equals 16 residues. Trimming removed 5 bases from V and 0 bases from J; junction bases left unmatched: 8. CDR3 sequence (DNA): TGTGCCAGCAGTATGGGACAGCAGACGAGCACAGATACGCAGTATTTT. It is translated as CASSMGQQTSTDTQYF.

This chain connects TRBV7-8 to TRBJ2-2; no reliable D call. The V gene's germline CDR1 is SGHVS and CDR2 FQNEAQ. The V end was cut by 2 bases, the J end by 5 bases, with 12 bases between. The CDR3 loop spans 15 amino acids. CDR3 bases: TGTGCCAGCAGCTTACTAGGTTCCGATACCGGGGAGCTGTTTTTT. Its protein is CASSLLGSDTGELFF.

The sample holds one count of this clonotype. The chain employs TRBV4-2 and TRBJ2-1, with D possibly matching TRBD2 (6 bases). CDR3 size: 15 residues. The V end was cut by 4 bases, the J end by 9 bases, with 19 bases between. Germline V CDR1 and CDR2: LGHNA, YNFKEQ. The CDR3 bases are TGTGCCAGCAGCCCCTTTAGGAGGCTCGGGGGTGAGCAGTTCTTC. Translation: CASSPFRRLGGEQFF.